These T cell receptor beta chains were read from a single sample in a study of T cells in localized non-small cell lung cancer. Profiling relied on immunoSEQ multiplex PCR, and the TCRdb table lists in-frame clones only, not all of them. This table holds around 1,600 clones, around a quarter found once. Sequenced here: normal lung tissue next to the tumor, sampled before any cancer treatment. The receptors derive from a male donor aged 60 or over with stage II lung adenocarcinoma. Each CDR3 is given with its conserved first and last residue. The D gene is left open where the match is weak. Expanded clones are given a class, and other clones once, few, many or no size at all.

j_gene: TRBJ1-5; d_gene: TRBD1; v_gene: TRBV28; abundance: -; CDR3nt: TGTGCCAGCAGTTTAGGACAGGGCAGCAATCAGCCCCAGCATTTT; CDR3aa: CASSLGQGSNQPQHF
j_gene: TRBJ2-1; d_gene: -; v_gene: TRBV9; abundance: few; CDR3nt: TGTGCCAGCAGCCAGAGAGGGACCTACAATGAGCAGTTCTTC; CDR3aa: CASSQRGTYNEQFF
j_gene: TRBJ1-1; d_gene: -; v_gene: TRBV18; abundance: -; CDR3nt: TGTGCCAGCTCAAGGGACACCGCTTTCGGAGCTTTCTTT; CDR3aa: CASSRDTAFGAFF
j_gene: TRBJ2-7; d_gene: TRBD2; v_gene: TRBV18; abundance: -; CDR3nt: TGTGCCAGCTCGCCGAGCGGGACTAGCGGGAGAAATTACGAGCAGTACTTC; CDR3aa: CASSPSGTSGRNYEQYF
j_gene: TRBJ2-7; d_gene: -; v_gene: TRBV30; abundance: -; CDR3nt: TGTGCCTGGACCCCCATGAGGAGCTCCTACGAGCAGTACTTC; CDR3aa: CAWTPMRSSYEQYF
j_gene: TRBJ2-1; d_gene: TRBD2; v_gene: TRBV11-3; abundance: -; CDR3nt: TGTGCCAGCAGCTATGTAGCGGGAATCTACAATGAGCAGTTCTTC; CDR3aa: CASSYVAGIYNEQFF
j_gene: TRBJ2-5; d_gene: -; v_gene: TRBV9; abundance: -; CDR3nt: TGTGCCAGCAGCGTAGCCCCGACTTGGGATGAGACCCAGTACTTC; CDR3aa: CASSVAPTWDETQYF
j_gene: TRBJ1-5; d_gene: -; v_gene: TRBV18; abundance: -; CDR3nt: TGTGCCAGCTCCCACGGGGGGGATCAGCCCCAGCATTTT; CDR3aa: CASSHGGDQPQHF
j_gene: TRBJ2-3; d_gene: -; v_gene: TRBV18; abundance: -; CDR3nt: TGTGCCAGCTCACCACCGTCCACAGATACGCAGTATTTT; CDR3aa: CASSPPSTDTQYF
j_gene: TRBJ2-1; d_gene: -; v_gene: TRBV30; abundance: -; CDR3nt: TGTGCCTCCAGCCCGGGGTTACCCTACAATGAGCAGTTCTTC; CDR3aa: CASSPGLPYNEQFF
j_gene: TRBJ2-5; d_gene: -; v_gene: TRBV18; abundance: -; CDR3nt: TGTGCCAGCTCGAAGGGGGGGACAGGAGAGACCCAGTACTTC; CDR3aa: CASSKGGTGETQYF